Listed here is a single T cell receptor (beta chain). This entry comes from a study of blood T cell repertoires in COVID-19. Background on the study: Italy, Spain and the United States were the sources of the convalescent and acute COVID-19 samples.

Assay used: immunoSEQ multiplex PCR; TCRdb lists only in-frame clones, some missing. The sample has roughly 200,000 clones, 75% to 85% seen once. Sequencing was performed on peripheral blood. This TCR came from a woman aged 40 to 49 with COVID-19, enrolled during active disease.

The CDR3 DNA sequence: TGTGCCAGCAGCCTCTTCACAGATACGCAGTATTTT. This gives the protein CASSLFTDTQYF. The rearrangement links TRBV12-3 or TRBV12-4 to TRBJ2-3; D is unclear. V was cut by 6 bases and J by 2 bases, with 6 bases left in between. The CDR3 is made up of 12 amino acids.